The 22 T cell receptor beta chains below were found in one sample sequenced in a study of identical twins. One entry per CDR3 protein results from TCRdb running MiXCR on the 5' RACE reads. Here the sample spans roughly 540,000 distinct CDR3 sequences, less than 25% being singletons. These data are also associated with another study on T cells expressing NK-cell markers.

Sequencing was done on a sample of CD4+ T cells sorted from blood. The receptors originated from a woman between 18 and 30 years old in good health.

V is TRBV12-3 or TRBV12-4 and J is TRBJ1-2, with no clear D. V was pared by 3 bases and J by 3 bases, with 11 bases between. The CDR3 covers 14 residues. CDR3 in DNA: TGTGCCAGCAGTTTCCGGAATGGGTACTATGGCTACACCTTC. It is translated as CASSFRNGYYGYTF.

The genes are TRBV5-6 and TRBJ2-3, with D perhaps TRBD1 or TRBD2 (7 bases each). Germline V gene sequence: CDR1 SGHDT, CDR2 YYEEEE. The CDR3 sequence is 16 residues long. V was pared by 4 bases and J by 1 base, with 16 bases between. The CDR3 here is CASSDYRGGGTDTQYF. For the CDR3, the DNA is TGTGCCAGCAGCGACTACAGGGGAGGGGGCACAGATACGCAGTATTTT.

This clonotype was detected many times. This chain links TRBV29-1 with TRBJ1-2; weak D call: TRBD1 (6 bases). Trimming took 3 bases from V and 0 from J, leaving 17 bases between them. Germline V gene data show CDR1 as SQVTM and CDR2 as ANQGSEA. The CDR3 has 16 amino acids. The CDR3 DNA reads TGCAGCGTTGAGCGTTCAGGGGCCACAGCTAACTATGGCTACACCTTC. The encoded protein is CSVERSGATANYGYTF.

The CDR3 DNA reads as TGCGCCAGCAGCTTGGCCCGAACGACTAATTCACCCCTCCACTTT. Its translation: CASSLARTTNSPLHF. V usage is TRBV5-1 and J usage is TRBJ1-6; D not resolved. With 0 bases removed from V and 6 bases from J, the gap between germline ends came to 10 bases. The germline V gene has CDR1 SGHRS and CDR2 YFSETQ. The CDR3 runs 15 residues.

The J gene is TRBJ1-2, the V gene TRBV7-9; 7 bases fit TRBD1. Germline trimming cut 11 bases from V and 2 bases from J; bases unmatched to any gene: 5. The CDR3 runs 12 residues. The germline CDR1 and CDR2 sequences are SEHNR and FQNEAQ (reference sequence). CDR3: CAGGRGNYGYTF. Here the CDR3 DNA reads TGTGCCGGAGGCAGGGGGAACTATGGCTACACCTTC.

The genes are TRBV5-1 and TRBJ2-7, with D possibly TRBD2 on 5 matching bases. CDR1 and CDR2 from the germline V gene are SGHRS and YFSETQ. The V end was cut by 0 bases, the J end by 7 bases, with 11 bases between. The CDR3 is 13 residues long. The CDR3 DNA reads TGCGCCAGCAGCTTGGAGAGGGCGCGGGAGCAGTACTTC. It translates to CASSLERAREQYF.

This chain uses TRBV11-2 with TRBJ1-2; the D gene is possibly TRBD1 (5 bases). The CDR3 length is 18 residues. Germline V gives CDR1 SGHAT, CDR2 FQNNGV. V shed 5 bases and J shed 6 bases, with 28 bases lying between them. This CDR3 reads CASSRTLETQAGIDGYTF. Here the CDR3 DNA reads TGTGCCAGCAGCCGTACACTAGAAACACAGGCGGGAATTGATGGCTACACCTTC.

This clonotype showed up just a few times. This chain joins TRBV15 and TRBJ2-7; 8 nucleotides align to TRBD1. This CDR3 comprises 14 residues. J lost 7 bases, V lost 3 bases, and 8 bases had no gene match. Germline V lookup: CDR1 LNHNV, CDR2 YYDKDF (reference sequence). The CDR3 coding sequence is TGTGCCACCAGCAGCTGGAACAGGGGGAGTGAGCAGTACTTC. Translating gives CATSSWNRGSEQYF.

The gene calls are TRBV7-3 and TRBJ2-7; D might be TRBD1 (5 bases). The germline CDR1 and CDR2 sequences are SGHTA and FQGTGA. Trimming took off 2 bases at V and 1 base at J, with 12 bases between the two ends. The CDR3 covers 15 residues. CDR3 residues: CASSLQGTRSYEQYF. The DNA for the CDR3 is TGTGCCAGCAGCTTACAGGGTACGAGGTCCTACGAGCAGTACTTC.

The sample holds a few counts of this clonotype. V and J are TRBV4-2 and TRBJ2-5; 11 nucleotides agree with TRBD2. From germline, CDR1 is LGHNA and CDR2 YNFKEQ. With 2 bases clipped from V and 3 bases from J, the junction kept 5 bases outside the gene matches. This CDR3 has 16 residues. The CDR3 coding sequence is TGTGCCAGCAGCCAAATAGCGGGGGGGCCCAAAGAGACCCAGTACTTC. Its translation: CASSQIAGGPKETQYF.

In its sample, this clonotype was seen many times. The chain employs TRBV12-3 or TRBV12-4 and TRBJ1-1; D is unresolved. This CDR3 is 12 amino acids long. Trimming took 7 bases from V and 0 from J, leaving 6 bases between them. This CDR3 is CASKVMNTEAFF. The CDR3 DNA reads TGTGCCAGCAAGGTAATGAACACTGAAGCTTTCTTT.

This clonotype was seen a handful of times. The CDR3 protein is CSARSGTYNEQFF. CDR3 sequence (DNA): TGCAGTGCTAGAAGCGGTACCTACAATGAGCAGTTCTTC. The chain recombines TRBV20-1 with TRBJ2-1, with D possibly being TRBD2 (5 bases). Germline CDR1 and CDR2: DFQATT and SNEGSKA (reference sequence). The CDR3 totals 13 residues. V lost 2 bases and J lost 2, with 7 bases in between.

V and J are TRBV7-9 and TRBJ2-5; D may be TRBD2 (6 bases). CDR1 is SEHNR, CDR2 FQNEAQ, per germline (reference sequence). V was clipped by 6 bases and J by 7 bases, with 15 bases between them. The CDR3 runs 13 residues. CDR3 bases: TGTGCCAGCAGTCAAATTATGGGGGGGACCCAGTACTTC. Its translation: CASSQIMGGTQYF.

V usage is TRBV6-1 and J usage is TRBJ2-7; D possibly corresponds to TRBD2 (6 bases). The CDR3 runs to 16 residues. V lost 5 bases and J lost 1, with 18 bases in between. Germline CDR1 and CDR2: MNHNS and SASEGT. CDR3 coding DNA: TGTGCCAGCAGTAAAGGTCCCGGAGGGATATCCTACGAGCAGTACTTC. Its translation: CASSKGPGGISYEQYF.

J is TRBJ2-7 and V is TRBV9; D is uncertain. Trimming pared 0 bases from V and 5 bases from J, leaving 12 bases between. The germline V gene has CDR1 SGDLS and CDR2 YYNGEE. The CDR3 contains 14 residues. Here the CDR3 reads CASSVGYKADEQYF. The DNA for the CDR3 is TGTGCCAGCAGCGTAGGGTACAAGGCAGACGAGCAGTACTTC. The variable domain in full, with the rest retrieved from reference TRBV9 and TRBJ2-7, is DSGVTQTPKHLITATGQRVTLRCSPRSGDLSVYWYQQSLDQGLQFLIQYYNGEERAKGNILERFSAQQFPDLHSELNLSSLELGDSALYFCASSVGYKADEQYFGPGTRLTVT.

In this sample, this clonotype turned up a few times. The chain is built from TRBV29-1 and TRBJ2-2, with a weak D call TRBD1 (6 bases). V dropped 4 bases and J dropped 6 bases, with 15 bases sitting between them. CDR1 and CDR2 from the germline V gene are SQVTM and ANQGSEA. The CDR3 is 14 amino acids. CDR3 loop: CSVVRGNSPGELFF. The CDR3 DNA sequence: TGCAGCGTTGTCAGGGGCAATTCCCCCGGGGAGCTGTTTTTT.

This chain connects TRBV5-5 to TRBJ2-1; the D is unclear. The ends were cut back, 0 bases at V and 0 bases at J, with 7 bases in the middle. There are 15 residues in the CDR3. Germline-derived CDR1 and CDR2 are SGHKS and YYEKEE (reference sequence). DNA for the CDR3: TGTGCCAGCAGCTTGGGACATAGCTCCTACAATGAGCAGTTCTTC. It yields the protein CASSLGHSSYNEQFF.

This clonotype was detected only a few times. The chain links TRBV30 to TRBJ2-2; 12 nucleotides agree with TRBD2. Germline CDR1 GTSNPN, CDR2 SVGIG (reference sequence). Trimming at V came to 1 base and at J to 7 bases, leaving 1 base not matched to a gene. This CDR3 has 14 amino acids. CDR3 sequence reads: CAWSGLAGVGELFF. The CDR3 nucleotides are TGTGCCTGGAGTGGACTAGCGGGAGTCGGGGAGCTGTTTTTT.

This sequence joins TRBV7-2 and TRBJ1-6; D ambiguous. V was cut by 2 bases and J by 2 bases, with 7 bases left in between. The germline V gene has CDR1 SGHTA and CDR2 FQGNSA. This CDR3 is built from 15 residues. CDR3 sequence reads: CASSLMYPYNSPLHF. CDR3 DNA sequence: TGTGCCAGCAGCTTAATGTATCCCTATAATTCACCCCTCCACTTT.

This clonotype was counted only a few times. V is TRBV4-3 and J is TRBJ2-6; no firm D call. The CDR3 totals 15 residues. Germline loops: CDR1 LGHNA, CDR2 YSLEER. V lost 4 bases to trimming and J lost 3 bases, with 10 bases between them. The CDR3: CASSRDMDGANVLTF. The CDR3, as DNA: TGCGCCAGCAGCCGAGATATGGATGGGGCCAACGTCCTGACTTTC.

V usage is TRBV6-1 and J usage is TRBJ2-1, with D perhaps matching TRBD2 (6 bases). The ends were cut back, 7 bases at V and 9 bases at J, with 19 bases in the middle. The CDR3 totals 14 residues. Germline V gene lookup returns CDR1 MNHNS and CDR2 SASEGT. CDR3 coding DNA: TGTGCCAGCACCCTCTACCGGGGGACGGGTGAGCAGTTCTTC. This translates into CASTLYRGTGEQFF.

This clonotype was seen only a few times. The chain links TRBV29-1 to TRBJ2-3; 7 bases align to TRBD1. J was trimmed by 7 bases and V by 8 bases; bases with no gene match: 9. CDR1 SQVTM and CDR2 ANQGSEA come from the germline V gene. CDR3 length equals 12 residues. The CDR3 DNA follows: TGCAGCCTCCAGGGACAGAGTAATACGCAGTATTTT. The encoded protein is CSLQGQSNTQYF.